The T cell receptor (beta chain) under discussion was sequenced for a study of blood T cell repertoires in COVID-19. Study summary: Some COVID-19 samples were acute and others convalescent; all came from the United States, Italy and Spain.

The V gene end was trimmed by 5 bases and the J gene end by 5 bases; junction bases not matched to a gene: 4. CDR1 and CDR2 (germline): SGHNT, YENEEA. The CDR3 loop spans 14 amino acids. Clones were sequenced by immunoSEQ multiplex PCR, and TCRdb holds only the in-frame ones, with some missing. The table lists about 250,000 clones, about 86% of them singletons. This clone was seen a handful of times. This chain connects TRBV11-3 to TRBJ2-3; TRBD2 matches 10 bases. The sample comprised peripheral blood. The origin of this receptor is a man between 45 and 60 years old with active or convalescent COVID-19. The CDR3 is CASSGTSAGDTQYF. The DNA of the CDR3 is TGTGCCAGCAGCGGGACTAGCGCGGGAGATACGCAGTATTTT.